A single sample gave rise to the 2 T cell receptor beta chains below, sequenced in a study of T cells after yellow fever vaccination. Each CDR3 protein is one row after TCRdb ran MiXCR on the 5' RACE reads. The sample shows approximately 330,000 distinct CDR3 sequences, about an eighth of them seen only once. The specimen comprised CD4+ T cells sorted from PBMCs, sampled 15 days after the yellow fever booster vaccination. Receptors were obtained from a man between 18 and 29 years old who received the YFV17D yellow fever vaccine.

In DNA form, the CDR3 reads TGTGCCAGCACCTTGACTCCGGCCACCGGGGAGCTGTTTTTT. It codes for CASTLTPATGELFF. The V gene is TRBV7-3, the J gene TRBJ2-2; D call uncertain. V was shortened by 7 bases and J by 4 bases, with 13 bases between the two germline ends. Germline CDR1 reads SGHTA; CDR2 reads FQGTGA. This CDR3 is 14 amino acids long.

The chain carries TRBV5-1 and TRBJ1-5; D might be TRBD1 (5 bases). V was shortened by 2 bases and J by 7 bases, with 10 bases between the two germline ends. The CDR3 is made up of 13 amino acids. Germline V lookup: CDR1 SGHRS, CDR2 YFSETQ. In nucleotides, the CDR3 is TGCGCCAGCAGCTTTATAGGGGAACAGCCCCAGCATTTT. Translated, it gives CASSFIGEQPQHF.